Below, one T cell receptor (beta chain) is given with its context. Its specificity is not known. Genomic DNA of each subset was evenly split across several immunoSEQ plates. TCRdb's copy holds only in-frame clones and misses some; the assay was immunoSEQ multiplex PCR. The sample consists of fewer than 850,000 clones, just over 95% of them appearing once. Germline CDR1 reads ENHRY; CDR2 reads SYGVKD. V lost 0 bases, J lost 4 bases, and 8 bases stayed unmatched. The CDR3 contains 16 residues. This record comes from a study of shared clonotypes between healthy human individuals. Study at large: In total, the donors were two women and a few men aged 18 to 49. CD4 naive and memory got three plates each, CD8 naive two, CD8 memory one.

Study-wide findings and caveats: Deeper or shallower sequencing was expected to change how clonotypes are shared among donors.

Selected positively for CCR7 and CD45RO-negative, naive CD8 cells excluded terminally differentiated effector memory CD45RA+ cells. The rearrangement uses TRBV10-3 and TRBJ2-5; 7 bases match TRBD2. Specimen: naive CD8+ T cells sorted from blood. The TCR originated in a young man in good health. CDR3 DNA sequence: TGTGCCATCAGTGAGTCGCCAGGGAGGGTGAGAGAGACCCAGTACTTC. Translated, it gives CAISESPGRVRETQYF.